Here is one T cell receptor beta chain with its context. Sample-barcoded 5' priming and a J-beta primer mix drove a second PCR of roughly 7 to 11 cycles. Carrying 12 random nucleotides, a template-switch adaptor labeled each individual cDNA molecule. A minimum of 2.5 million CDR3-containing paired-end reads was obtained for each sample. TCRdb recomputed calls from the 5' RACE reads with MiXCR, one row per CDR3 protein. The sample shows some 890,000 distinct CDR3 sequences, roughly 28% of them seen only once. The CDR3 totals 14 residues. The V segment lost 4 bases and the J segment 5 bases; nucleotides outside the gene matches: 5. Germline values: CDR1 SGHTA, CDR2 FQGTGA. Healthy Russian Caucasian donors spanned ages about 6 to 100 years. This entry comes from a study of blood T cells in healthy people across ages. Looking at the study overall: About one barcoded TCR beta cDNA was captured per two T cells.

These records were also assigned to another study, of T cells of mothers and their children.

The material sequenced was blood. The chain recombines TRBV7-3 with TRBJ1-1, with 9 bases fitting TRBD1. The receptor comes from a woman aged 35 to 49 in good health. The CDR3 protein is CASSSDRGRTEAFF. CDR3 bases: TGTGCCAGCAGCTCGGACAGGGGCAGGACTGAAGCTTTCTTT.